These 23 T cell receptor beta chains originate from one sample sequenced in a study of response to subunit inactivated influenza vaccine. TCRdb re-called the RT-PCR reads through MiXCR, storing one row per CDR3 protein. The sample consists of approximately 530,000 distinct CDR3 sequences, more than 7% of them appearing once. The material sequenced was PBMCs from blood, taken around 25 months after vaccination. These receptors originate from a man aged 45 to 75 who received an inactivated influenza vaccine.

Details on this clonotype: The CDR3 carries no conserved terminal phenylalanine or tryptophan, so it likely arises from a read error. CDR3: CSASGGPYNEQFL. The CDR3 DNA reads TGCAGTGCGTCCGGGGGGCCCTACAATGAGCAGTTCCTC. The chain has TRBV20-1 and TRBJ2-1; possible D gene TRBD2, 7 bases. CDR3 length: 13 amino acids. Germline V gene sequence: CDR1 DFQATT, CDR2 SNEGSKA (reference sequence). Trimming pared 6 bases from V and 2 bases from J, leaving 11 bases between.

Comment on this clonotype: Mismatch with germline at one junction end may stem from a read error. V gene TRBV4-1 combines with J gene TRBJ2-7; the D gene could be TRBD1 or TRBD2 (5 bases each). In germline, CDR1 is MGHRA, CDR2 YSYEKL. CDR3 length: 14 residues. Here the CDR3 reads CASSLGTANYEQHF. The CDR3 DNA reads TGCGCCAGCAGCCTAGGGACGGCAAACTACGAGCAGCACTTC.

This clonotype was detected only a few times. The chain links TRBV15 to TRBJ2-7; D might be TRBD1 (5 bases). Germline CDR1 LNHNV, CDR2 YYDKDF (reference sequence). V lost 0 bases to trimming and J lost 2 bases, with 17 bases between them. This CDR3 spans 17 amino acids. The CDR3 coding sequence is TGTGCCACCAGCAGAGATCAGGTATGGCAGGGCCCCTACGAGCAGTACTTC. Amino acids: CATSRDQVWQGPYEQYF.

This clonotype was seen ten or more times. V and J are TRBV11-2 and TRBJ2-7; no clear D gene. Per germline, CDR1 SGHAT and CDR2 FQNNGV. Trimming left V 0 bases short and J 0 bases short, with 9 bases between. The CDR3 contains 15 residues. The CDR3, as DNA: TGTGCCAGCAGCTTAGACCGATATTTCTCCTACGAGCAGTACTTC. Protein sequence: CASSLDRYFSYEQYF.

This clonotype was seen only a few times. This sequence joins TRBV7-6 and TRBJ2-2, with a possible D match to TRBD2 (5 bases). The CDR3 runs 15 residues. Between the trimmed V and J ends, which lost 2 bases and 2 bases, there was a span of 9 bases. Germline V gene data show CDR1 as SGHVS and CDR2 as FNYEAQ. For the CDR3, the DNA is TGTGCCAGCAGCTTAAGGACTCTTAACACCGGGGAGCTGTTTTTT. Translated: CASSLRTLNTGELFF.

A few counts support this clonotype. This rearrangement joins TRBV4-3 to TRBJ2-1; 7 nucleotides line up with TRBD2. Germline CDR1 reads LGHNA; CDR2 reads YSLEER. V lost 0 bases and J lost 2; bases outside the gene matches: 7. This CDR3 region has 17 residues. In nucleotides, the CDR3 is TGCGCCAGCAGCCAAGATCGGGCGGGGGACCCCTACAATGAGCAGTTCTTC. Amino acids: CASSQDRAGDPYNEQFF.

This clonotype was counted a few times. The chain has TRBV7-9 and TRBJ2-7; 8 bases are a match to TRBD2. V gave up 3 bases and J gave up 7 bases; unmatched junction bases: 8. Germline V gives CDR1 SEHNR, CDR2 FQNEAQ (reference sequence). This CDR3 has 14 residues. The CDR3, as DNA: TGTGCCAGCAGCTTGAGCGGGAGATGGGAAGAGCAGTACTTC. Amino acid sequence: CASSLSGRWEEQYF.

This clonotype has just a few counts. The chain combines TRBV6-1 with TRBJ2-6; TRBD2 might be the D (6 bases). Trimming stripped 6 bases from V and 2 bases from J, with 11 bases between. The germline CDR1 and CDR2 sequences are MNHNS and SASEGT. The CDR3 runs 15 residues. Here the CDR3 reads CASSPRGAGANVLTF. Written as DNA, the CDR3 is TGTGCCAGCAGCCCGCGGGGCGCTGGGGCCAACGTCCTGACTTTC.

This clonotype came up many times. CDR3 sequence: CSARKGNTEAFF. DNA for the CDR3: TGCAGTGCTAGAAAGGGGAACACTGAAGCTTTCTTT. The V call is TRBV20-1, the J call TRBJ1-1, with D unresolved. The ends were cut back, 2 bases at V and 1 base at J, with 5 bases in the middle. The CDR3 contains 12 residues. In germline, CDR1 is DFQATT, CDR2 SNEGSKA (reference sequence).

The chain recombines TRBV20-1 with TRBJ2-3; 8 bases agree with TRBD2. Germline assignment: CDR1 DFQATT and CDR2 SNEGSKA (reference sequence). V shed 6 bases and J 3 bases; nucleotides not matched to a gene: 14. This CDR3 is built from 16 residues. The CDR3 is CSAGRPLGGATDTQYF. The DNA for the CDR3 is TGCAGTGCCGGCCGCCCTCTCGGGGGGGCGACAGATACGCAGTATTTT.

The table lists this clonotype with a few counts. The J gene is TRBJ2-7, the V gene TRBV3-1; D is unclear. The CDR3 contains 13 residues. V lost 4 bases and J 5 bases, leaving 12 bases between the germline ends. Germline V gene data show CDR1 as LGHDT and CDR2 as YNNKEL (reference sequence). The CDR3 bases are TGTGCCAGCAGCCTCGTCTTCCGCAACGAGCAGTACTTC. As protein: CASSLVFRNEQYF.

The chain joins TRBV6-2 or TRBV6-3 to TRBJ2-7; D is undetermined. V lost 7 bases and J 0 bases, leaving 13 bases between the germline ends. The germline CDR1 and CDR2 sequences are MNHEY and SVGEGT. CDR3 length equals 14 residues. CDR3 region: CASNVRTASYEQYF. The CDR3, as DNA: TGTGCCAGCAATGTCCGGACGGCCTCCTACGAGCAGTACTTC.

This clonotype was counted only a few times. The chain carries TRBV20-1 and TRBJ2-5; D perhaps matches TRBD1 (6 bases). V was clipped by 3 bases and J by 1 base, with 15 bases between them. The CDR3 has 15 amino acids. CDR1 and CDR2 from the germline V gene are DFQATT and SNEGSKA (reference sequence). In DNA form, the CDR3 reads TGCAGTGCTAGTACCGTTATGGACAGCCAAGAGACCCAGTACTTC. This gives the protein CSASTVMDSQETQYF.

This clonotype has at least ten counts. The chain uses TRBV25-1 and TRBJ2-3, with D perhaps TRBD1 (6 bases). Germline loops: CDR1 MGHDK, CDR2 SYGVNS. This CDR3 contains 17 residues. The ends were cut back, 6 bases at V and 2 bases at J, with 21 bases in the middle. The CDR3 nucleotides are TGTGCCAGCAGACCTCCGGGCCAAGGGGGATCCACAGATACGCAGTATTTT. It encodes CASRPPGQGGSTDTQYF.

This clonotype has only one observation. This chain links TRBV7-6 with TRBJ2-3; 8 bases are a match to TRBD1. Trimming at V came to 2 bases and at J to 2 bases, leaving 6 bases not matched to a gene. The CDR3 contains 16 residues. The germline V gene encodes CDR1 SGHVS and CDR2 FNYEAQ. The chain's CDR3 is CASSLSATGDTDTQYF. For the CDR3, the DNA is TGTGCCAGCAGCTTATCAGCGACAGGGGACACAGATACGCAGTATTTT.

The chain combines TRBV7-6 with TRBJ1-6; the match to TRBD1 covers 10 bases. This CDR3 is 16 amino acids long. Trimming cost V 3 bases and J 10 bases; bases outside gene matches: 9. Per the germline V gene, CDR1 is SGHVS and CDR2 is FNYEAQ. CDR3 nucleotides: TGTGCCAGCAGCTTGGGCCGGGACAGGGGTCGGTCACCCCTCCACTTT. Translation gives CASSLGRDRGRSPLHF.

This clonotype came up a few times. The genes are TRBV7-2 and TRBJ2-2; D is ambiguous. Trimming took 1 base from V and 7 from J, leaving 16 bases between them. The CDR3 consists of 16 residues. CDR1 is SGHTA, CDR2 FQGNSA, per germline. The CDR3 reads CASSLVVLTSIGELFF. The CDR3 region has the DNA TGTGCCAGCAGCTTAGTAGTCCTAACGTCGATCGGGGAGCTGTTTTTT.

The chain uses TRBV20-1 and TRBJ2-5, with D perhaps assigned TRBD1 or TRBD2 (6 bases each). Germline V CDR1 and CDR2: DFQATT, SNEGSKA (reference sequence). Trimming removed 6 bases from V and 5 bases from J, with 16 bases in between. The CDR3 runs 13 residues. For the CDR3, the DNA is TGCAGTGCCCGATTGGGGGGCGGGGAGACCCAGTACTTC. This gives the protein CSARLGGGETQYF.

Ten or more counts support this clonotype. This chain joins TRBV10-3 and TRBJ2-7; no firm D call. V lost 2 bases and J 1 base, leaving 15 bases between the germline ends. The CDR3 is 16 amino acids. Germline loops: CDR1 ENHRY, CDR2 SYGVKD. DNA for the CDR3: TGTGCCATCAGTGAGCGGTCAGGTTCCAGATCCTACGAGCAGTACTTC. This gives the protein CAISERSGSRSYEQYF.

The sample holds a few counts of this clonotype. The chain links TRBV7-6 to TRBJ1-5; D is uncertain. V was shortened by 4 bases and J by 4 bases, with 8 bases between the two germline ends. CDR1 is SGHVS and CDR2 is FNYEAQ in the germline V gene. The CDR3 contains 13 residues. CDR3 residues: CASSSAANQPQHF. The CDR3 DNA reads TGTGCCAGCAGCTCTGCAGCTAATCAGCCCCAGCATTTT.

This clonotype showed up many times. The chain links TRBV3-1 to TRBJ2-1, with TRBD1 matching over 9 bases. The J segment lost 7 bases and the V segment lost 5 bases, leaving 9 bases of the junction unmatched. Germline V gene lookup returns CDR1 LGHDT and CDR2 YNNKEL (reference sequence). The CDR3 is 15 amino acids. CDR3 nucleotides: TGTGCCAGCAGCGGCCGGGACAGGGCTTTGAATGAGCAGTTCTTC. Amino acid sequence: CASSGRDRALNEQFF.

In this sample, this clonotype turned up a few times. The V call is TRBV20-1, the J call TRBJ2-5; D is possibly TRBD2 (5 bases). CDR3 length: 12 residues. V lost 8 bases and J 2 bases, leaving 12 bases between the germline ends. The germline V gene has CDR1 DFQATT and CDR2 SNEGSKA (reference sequence). The CDR3 protein is CSPRTQQETQYF. The CDR3 DNA is TGCAGTCCTCGGACTCAACAAGAGACCCAGTACTTC.

The table lists this clonotype with a few counts. The CDR3 does not end in the conserved phenylalanine or tryptophan, so this is likely a read error. The DNA is left out, because the CDR3 cannot be placed on it with certainty; the CDR3 is given as TCRdb lists it. The chain couples TRBV21-1 to TRBJ2-4; the DNA was not compared with TRBD2, the D call given in the table. TRBV21-1 is classified as a pseudogene. The CDR3 numbers 8 amino acids, ends counted. This CDR3 is CASRGLEI.